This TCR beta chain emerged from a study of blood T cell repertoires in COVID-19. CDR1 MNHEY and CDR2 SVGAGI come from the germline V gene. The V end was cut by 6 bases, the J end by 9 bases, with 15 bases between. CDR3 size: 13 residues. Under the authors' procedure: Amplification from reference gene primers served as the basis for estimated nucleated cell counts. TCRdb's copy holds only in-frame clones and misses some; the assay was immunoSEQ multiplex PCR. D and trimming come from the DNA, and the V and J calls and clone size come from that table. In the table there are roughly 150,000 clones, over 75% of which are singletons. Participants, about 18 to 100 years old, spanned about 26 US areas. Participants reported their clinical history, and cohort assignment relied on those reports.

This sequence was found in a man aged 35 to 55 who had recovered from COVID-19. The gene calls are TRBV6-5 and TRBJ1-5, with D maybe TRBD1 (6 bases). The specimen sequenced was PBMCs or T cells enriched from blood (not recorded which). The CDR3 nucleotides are TGTGCCAGCAGGAGGTGGACAGAGGGGCCCCAGCATTTT. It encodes CASRRWTEGPQHF.